This TCR beta chain was sequenced in a study of OX40 agonist ivuxolimab in advanced cancers. Findings of the study overall: Still undetermined is the antigen specificity of the expanded peripheral T cells. Expanded clones tended on average to be more numerous among CD8+ T cells than CD4+. Partly responding patients at 0.1-3.0 mg/kg showed some of the smallest clonal expansion.

V was clipped by 4 bases and J by 3 bases, with 7 bases between them. Germline V gives CDR1 SGHTA, CDR2 FQGTGA. The CDR3 sequence is 13 residues long. The protocol was immunoSEQ multiplex PCR, while the TCRdb copy is restricted to in-frame clones and leaves out a portion. The sample carries tens of thousands of clones, around 86% recorded once. The study sampled blood at baseline, cycle 4 day 1, and cycle 7 day 1. A note on this clone: Its antigen is not known.

The sample consisted of CD4+ or CD8+ T cells sorted from blood, taken in a trial of the OX40 agonist ivuxolimab. This clonotype was sampled from an adult with an advanced solid tumor such as melanoma, head and neck, liver or kidney cancer. The chain is built from TRBV7-3 and TRBJ2-1; no reliable D call. This CDR3 reads CASSYTSYNEQFF. The DNA of the CDR3 is TGTGCCAGCAGCTATACAAGCTACAATGAGCAGTTCTTC.